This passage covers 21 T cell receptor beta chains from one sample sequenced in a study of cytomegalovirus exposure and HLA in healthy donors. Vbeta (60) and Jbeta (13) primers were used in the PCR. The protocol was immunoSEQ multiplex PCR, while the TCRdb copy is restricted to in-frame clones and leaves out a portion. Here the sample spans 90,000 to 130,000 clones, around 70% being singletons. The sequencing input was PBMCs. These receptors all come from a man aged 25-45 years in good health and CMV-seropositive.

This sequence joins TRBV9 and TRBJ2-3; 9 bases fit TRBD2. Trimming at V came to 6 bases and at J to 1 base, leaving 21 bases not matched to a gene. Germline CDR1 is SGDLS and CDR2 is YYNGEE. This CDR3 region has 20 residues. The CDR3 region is CASTISPETLAGSGTDTQYF. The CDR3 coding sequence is TGTGCCAGCACCATATCCCCTGAAACTCTAGCGGGAAGCGGCACAGATACGCAGTATTTT.

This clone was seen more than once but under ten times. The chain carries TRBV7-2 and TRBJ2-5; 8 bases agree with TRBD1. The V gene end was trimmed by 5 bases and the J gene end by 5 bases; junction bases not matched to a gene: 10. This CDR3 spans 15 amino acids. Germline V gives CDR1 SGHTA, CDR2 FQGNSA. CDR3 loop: CASSRQGARGETQYF. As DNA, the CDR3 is TGTGCCAGCAGCCGCCAGGGGGCGCGAGGGGAGACCCAGTACTTC.

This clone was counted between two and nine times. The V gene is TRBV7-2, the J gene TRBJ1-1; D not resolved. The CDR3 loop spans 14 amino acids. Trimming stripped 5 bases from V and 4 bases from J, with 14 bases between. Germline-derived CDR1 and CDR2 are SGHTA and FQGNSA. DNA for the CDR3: TGTGCCAGCAGCCCTAGCATGGGGAGCACTGAAGCTTTCTTT. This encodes CASSPSMGSTEAFF.

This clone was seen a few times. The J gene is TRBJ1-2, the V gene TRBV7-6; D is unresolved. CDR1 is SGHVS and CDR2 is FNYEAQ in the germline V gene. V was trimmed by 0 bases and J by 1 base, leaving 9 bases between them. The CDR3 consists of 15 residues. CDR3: CASSLARGLNYGYTF. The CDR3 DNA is TGTGCCAGCAGCTTAGCTCGGGGTCTTAACTATGGCTACACCTTC. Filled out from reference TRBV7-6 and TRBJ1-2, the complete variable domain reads GAGVSQSPRYKVTKRGQDVALRCDPISGHVSLYWYRQALGQGPEFLTYFNYEAQQDKSGLPNDRFSAERPEGSISTLTIQRTEQRDSAMYRCASSLARGLNYGYTFGSGTRLTVV.

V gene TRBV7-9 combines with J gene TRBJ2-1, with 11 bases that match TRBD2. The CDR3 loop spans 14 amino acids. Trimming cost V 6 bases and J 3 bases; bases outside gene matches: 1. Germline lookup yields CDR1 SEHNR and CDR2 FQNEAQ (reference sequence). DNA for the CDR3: TGTGCCAGCAGTACTAGCGGGAGCTACAATGAGCAGTTCTTC. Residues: CASSTSGSYNEQFF. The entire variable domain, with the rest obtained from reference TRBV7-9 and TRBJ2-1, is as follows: DTGVSQNPRHKITKRGQNVTFRCDPISEHNRLYWYRQTLGQGPEFLTYFQNEAQLEKSRLLSDRFSAERPKGSFSTLEIQRTEQGDSAMYLCASSTSGSYNEQFFGPGTRLTVL.

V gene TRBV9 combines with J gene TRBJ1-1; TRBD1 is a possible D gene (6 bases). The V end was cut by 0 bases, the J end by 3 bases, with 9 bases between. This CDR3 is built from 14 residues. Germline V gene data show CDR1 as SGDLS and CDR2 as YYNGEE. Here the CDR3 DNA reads TGTGCCAGCAGCGTAGAGGGGGGGCACACTGAAGCTTTCTTT. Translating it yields CASSVEGGHTEAFF.

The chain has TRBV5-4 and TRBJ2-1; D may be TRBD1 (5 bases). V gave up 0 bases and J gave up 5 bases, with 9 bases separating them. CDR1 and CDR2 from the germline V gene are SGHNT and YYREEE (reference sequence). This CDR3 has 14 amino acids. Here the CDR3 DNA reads TGTGCCAGCAGCTTGGCCGTGGGGCACAATGAGCAGTTCTTC. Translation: CASSLAVGHNEQFF.

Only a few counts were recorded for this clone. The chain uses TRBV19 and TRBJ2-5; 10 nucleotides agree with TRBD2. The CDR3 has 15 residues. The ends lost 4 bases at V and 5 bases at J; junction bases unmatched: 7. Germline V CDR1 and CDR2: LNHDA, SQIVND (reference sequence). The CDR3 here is CASSKTSGSVETQYF. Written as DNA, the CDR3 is TGTGCCAGTAGTAAGACTAGCGGGTCCGTCGAGACCCAGTACTTC.

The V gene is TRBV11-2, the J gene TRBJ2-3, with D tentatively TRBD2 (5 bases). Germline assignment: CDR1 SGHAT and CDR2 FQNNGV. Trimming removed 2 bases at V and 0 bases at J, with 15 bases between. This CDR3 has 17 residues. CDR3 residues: CASSLPPGGGSTDTQYF. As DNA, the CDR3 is TGTGCCAGCAGCTTACCCCCAGGTGGCGGGAGCACAGATACGCAGTATTTT.

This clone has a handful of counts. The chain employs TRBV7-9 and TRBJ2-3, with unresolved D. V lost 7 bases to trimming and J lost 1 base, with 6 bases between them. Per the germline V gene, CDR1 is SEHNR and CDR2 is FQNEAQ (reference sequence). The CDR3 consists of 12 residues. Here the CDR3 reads CASTPGTDTQYF. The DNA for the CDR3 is TGTGCCAGCACCCCGGGCACAGATACGCAGTATTTT.

CDR3 sequence reads: CSVETPQGPSQYF. The CDR3 DNA is TGCAGCGTTGAAACCCCGCAGGGGCCGTCCCAGTACTTC. The chain employs TRBV29-1 and TRBJ2-5, with D perhaps matching TRBD1 (6 bases). The CDR3 covers 13 residues. V lost 2 bases, J lost 9 bases, and 16 bases lay in between. Germline CDR1 reads SQVTM; CDR2 reads ANQGSEA.

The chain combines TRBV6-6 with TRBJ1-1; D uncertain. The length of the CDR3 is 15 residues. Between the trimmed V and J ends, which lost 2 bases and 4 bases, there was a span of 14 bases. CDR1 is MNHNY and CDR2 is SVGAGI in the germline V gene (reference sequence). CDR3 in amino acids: CASSYGPGRVTEAFF. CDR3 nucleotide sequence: TGTGCCAGCAGTTACGGTCCTGGGAGAGTCACTGAAGCTTTCTTT.

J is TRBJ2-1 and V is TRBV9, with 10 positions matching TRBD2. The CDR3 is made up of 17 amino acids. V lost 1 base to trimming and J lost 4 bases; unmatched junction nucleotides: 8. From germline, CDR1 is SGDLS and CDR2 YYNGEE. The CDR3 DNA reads TGTGCCAGCAGCGTAAGCCTACAGGGACTAGCGTACAATGAGCAGTTCTTC. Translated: CASSVSLQGLAYNEQFF.

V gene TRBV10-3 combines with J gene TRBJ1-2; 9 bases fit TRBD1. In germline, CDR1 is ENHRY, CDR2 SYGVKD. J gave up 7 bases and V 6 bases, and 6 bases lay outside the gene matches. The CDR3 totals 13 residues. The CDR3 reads CAISPGQGVGYTF. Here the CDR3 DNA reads TGTGCCATCAGCCCGGGACAGGGTGTTGGCTACACCTTC.

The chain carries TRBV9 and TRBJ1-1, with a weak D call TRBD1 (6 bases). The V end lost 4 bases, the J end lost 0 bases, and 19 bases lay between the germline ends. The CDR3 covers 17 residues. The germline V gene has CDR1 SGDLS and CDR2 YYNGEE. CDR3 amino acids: CASSLLRAGTLNTEAFF. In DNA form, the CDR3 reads TGTGCCAGCAGCCTATTGCGGGCCGGGACATTGAACACTGAAGCTTTCTTT.

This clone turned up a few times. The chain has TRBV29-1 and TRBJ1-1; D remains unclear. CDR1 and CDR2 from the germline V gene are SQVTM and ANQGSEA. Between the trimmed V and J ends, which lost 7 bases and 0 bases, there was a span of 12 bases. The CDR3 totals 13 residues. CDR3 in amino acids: CSGRVYMNTEAFF. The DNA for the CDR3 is TGCAGCGGCCGGGTTTACATGAACACTGAAGCTTTCTTT.

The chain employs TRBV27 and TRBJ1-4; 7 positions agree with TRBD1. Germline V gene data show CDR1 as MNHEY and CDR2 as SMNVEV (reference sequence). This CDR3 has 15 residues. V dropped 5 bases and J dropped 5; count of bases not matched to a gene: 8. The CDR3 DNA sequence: TGTGCCAGCAGTCTCACACGACAGGGAAATGAAAAACTGTTTTTT. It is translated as CASSLTRQGNEKLFF.

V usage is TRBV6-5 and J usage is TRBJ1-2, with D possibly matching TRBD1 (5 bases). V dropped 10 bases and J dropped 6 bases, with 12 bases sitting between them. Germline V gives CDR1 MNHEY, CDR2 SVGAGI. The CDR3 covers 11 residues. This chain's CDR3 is CATWRGDGYTF. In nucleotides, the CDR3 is TGTGCCACCTGGAGGGGCGATGGCTACACCTTC.

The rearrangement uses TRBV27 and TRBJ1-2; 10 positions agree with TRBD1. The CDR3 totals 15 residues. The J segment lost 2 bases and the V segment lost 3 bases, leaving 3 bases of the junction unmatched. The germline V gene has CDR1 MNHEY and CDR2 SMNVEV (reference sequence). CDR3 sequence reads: CASSFWDRGNYGYTF. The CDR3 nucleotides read TGTGCCAGCAGTTTTTGGGACAGGGGAAACTATGGCTACACCTTC.

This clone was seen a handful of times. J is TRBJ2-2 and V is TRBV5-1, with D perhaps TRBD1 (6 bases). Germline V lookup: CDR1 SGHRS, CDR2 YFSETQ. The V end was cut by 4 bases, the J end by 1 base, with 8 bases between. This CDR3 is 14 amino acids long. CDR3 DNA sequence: TGCGCCAGCAGCGCGACAGGGAACACCGGGGAGCTGTTTTTT. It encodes CASSATGNTGELFF.

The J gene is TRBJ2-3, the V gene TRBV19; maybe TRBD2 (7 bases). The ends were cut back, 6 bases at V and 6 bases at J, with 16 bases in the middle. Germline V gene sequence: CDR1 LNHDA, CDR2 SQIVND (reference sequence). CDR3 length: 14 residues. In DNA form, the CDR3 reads TGTGCCAGTAGCTCCCCGGGGGGCAAGGATACGCAGTATTTT. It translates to CASSSPGGKDTQYF.